This TCR beta chain was obtained from a study of T cell changes during pregnancy in multiple sclerosis. Trimming at V came to 5 bases and at J to 10 bases, leaving 13 bases not matched to a gene. CDR3 size: 16 residues. Germline V gives CDR1 LNHNV, CDR2 YYDKDF (reference sequence). Profiling relied on immunoSEQ multiplex PCR, and the TCRdb table lists in-frame clones only, not all of them. The top ten hold roughly 2.4% of the sample, which has 70,000 to 95,000 clones, around 93% seen once. The TCR was taken from a female donor with multiple sclerosis, enrolled in a pregnancy study. The rearrangement links TRBV15 to TRBJ2-3, with 12 positions matching TRBD2. Source: peripheral blood, taken in the third trimester of pregnancy. The CDR3 here is CATSRGVSTSGSSQYF. The DNA of the CDR3 is TGTGCCACCAGCCGTGGGGTTTCGACTAGCGGGAGTTCGCAGTATTTT.